The sequence of this TCR beta chain was determined in a study of blood T cell repertoires in COVID-19 (dated by TCRdb to between 2020 and 2021). Describing the broader study: Samples covering the acute and convalescent phases of COVID-19 were provided by collaborators in the United States, Italy and Spain. The prospective study material was composed of cDNA or gDNA derived from T cells, B-cell-depleted T cells, or PBMCs. Subjects who had been exposed to COVID-19, were actively infected with it, or had recovered from it provided the deeply sampled blood TCRbeta repertoires that made up the dataset. The repertoires were released in a freely available public database meant as a resource for research on the immune response to SARS-CoV-2. Samples came from the ongoing ImmuneRACE study (first 160 participants) plus 1,254 subjects from 6 global collaborators. A de-identified subject ID, COVID-19 status, age in years and sex were almost always included in the sample metadata. Where HLA class I and class II types were available, the types were taken from metadata supplied by the sample provider, not from assay-based typing. Study-wide findings and limitations: The amount of clinical and demographic metadata varied by source and participant and was provided uncurated.

TCRbeta CDR3 regions were amplified from genomic DNA by means of the immunoSEQ Assay, a bias-controlled multiplex PCR. Under the source paper's analysis protocol: The number of nucleated cells in each sample was estimated by amplification of reference gene primers within the assay. To quantify the absolute abundance of each unique TCRbeta CDR3 rearrangement, sequence reads were collapsed and filtered. For each sample, productive Simpson clonality was calculated as the square root of Simpson's diversity index across productive rearrangements. Not all clones reach the TCRdb copy of this immuneACCESS table, which keeps in-frame sequences only. Checked studies attribute under half of the gap to unresolved V genes and leave the rest unexplained. That table is the source of V, J and clone size, and D and trimming were worked out from the DNA. The sample table holds about 130,000 clones, of which around 85% were seen once. Around 4.7% of the sample goes to the ten largest clones.

This clone appeared a few times. This clone's antigen is unknown. Base qualities are not provided; no much larger clone lies one nucleotide away. Counted from cysteine to phenylalanine, this CDR3 has 15 amino acids. The sequence is cut down to CDR3 DNA, 45 bases in frame from base 1. V is cut back by 3 bases and J by 2 bases, with 5 bases in the junction unmatched. CDR1 SGHTA and CDR2 FQGNSA are derived from the germline V gene. Collaborating institutions collected whole blood in K2EDTA tubes following their own protocols. Collaborator samples were shipped for TCRbeta analysis as frozen whole blood, isolated PBMCs, or DNA extracted from either sample type.

The source material was peripheral blood. The receptor chain draws on TRBV7-2 and TRBJ2-3; 7 nucleotides in the junction match TRBD1. This clonotype was sampled from a human donor in a cohort sampled during active COVID-19. The CDR3 in this case is CASSFQQGLTDTQYF. The nucleotide sequence reads TGTGCCAGCAGCTTCCAACAGGGGCTCACAGATACGCAGTATTTT.